This T cell receptor (beta chain) was sequenced during a study of CD8 T cells in Susac syndrome. CD8+ and CD4+ T cells from blood underwent TCR beta sequencing. With random hexamers, about 0.45 to 1 ug RNA was reverse transcribed. An immunoSEQ multiplex PCR amplified TCR beta CDR3 over 54 Vbeta and 13 Jbeta. Via MiXCR, TCRdb re-called the immunoSEQ multiplex PCR reads, giving one row per CDR3 protein. Here the sample spans roughly 140,000 distinct CDR3 sequences, roughly 95% being singletons. Trimming stripped 0 bases from V and 1 base from J, with 4 bases between. The germline CDR1 and CDR2 sequences are SGDLS and YYNGEE. The CDR3 runs 13 residues.

The receptor's source is a human donor with Susac syndrome. This chain connects TRBV9 to TRBJ2-5; no firm D call. Sequencing was done on a sample of CD4+ T cells from PBMCs. CDR3 DNA: TGTGCCAGCAGCGTAGCTGCCCAAGAGACCCAGTACTTC. Translating gives CASSVAAQETQYF.